This TCR beta chain was identified in a study of blood T cell repertoires in COVID-19. V lost 2 bases to trimming and J lost 2 bases; unmatched junction nucleotides: 2. The CDR3 sequence is 14 residues long. The germline CDR1 and CDR2 sequences are SGHRS and YFSETQ. The authors' processing: Quantification of nucleated cells was approximated via reference gene primer amplification. Some clones are missing from TCRdb's copy, which holds only in-frame ones; the method was immunoSEQ multiplex PCR. The V and J calls and clone size are taken from that table; D and trimming were inferred from the DNA. The sample records roughly 90,000 clones, more than 80% being singletons. This clone turned up a few times.

Sample: peripheral blood. The rearrangement uses TRBV5-1 and TRBJ2-3; 7 nucleotides match TRBD1. The receptor was derived from a woman aged 70-85 years with acute or convalescent COVID-19. The CDR3 nucleotides read TGCGCCAGCAGCTTAGGACAGGTCACAGATACGCAGTATTTT. Translation gives CASSLGQVTDTQYF.